The clone carrying this T cell receptor beta chain was seen only a few times. These data come from a study of molecular identifiers for immune sequencing clone quantification. Study details: In replicates, RNA from about 20,000 or 100,000 naive CD8 cells was split five ways, four sequenced.

TCR libraries were built in bulk with a published protocol and specific TCR primers. TCRdb re-called the PCR reads through MiXCR, storing one row per CDR3 protein. Of roughly 90,000 distinct CDR3 sequences detected, around 20% appear once; the ten largest clones hold around 0.8%. The origin of this receptor is a human donor in good health. Some libraries in this study had Jurkat cell RNA spiked in. The sequencing input was naive CD8+ T cells from blood, with Jurkat cell RNA spiked in. The subset is: FACS-sorted CD8+CD4-CCR7+CD45RA+ naive T cells.

In DNA form, the CDR3 reads TGTGCCAGCAGTTACTCGATTGGACGGACGTTTTATGGCTACACCTTC. This codes for CASSYSIGRTFYGYTF. The chain employs TRBV6-5 and TRBJ1-2, with D hard to call. CDR3 length equals 16 residues. Germline CDR1 MNHEY, CDR2 SVGAGI. V lost 0 bases, J lost 5 bases, and 16 bases lay in between.